A single sample is the source of the 27 T cell receptor beta chains below, sequenced in a study of T cell repertoires in ileal Crohn's disease (dated by TCRdb to between 2018 and 2021). Library generation was performed with the immunoSEQ multiplex PCR assay. What TCRdb holds here is the immuneACCESS table cut down to in-frame rearrangements. Part of the clones is not present; checked against another copy, under half of the missing clones reflect an unresolved V gene, and the others are unexplained. The sample table holds several thousand clones, of which approximately 81% were seen once. The ten largest account for around 5.5% of the sample. This specimen's time point label, per the study, means: neoterminal ileum biopsy at postoperative endoscopy, about 6 months after surgery. The sequenced sample consisted of ileal tissue. Receptors originate from an adult with Crohn's disease.

The chain joins TRBV5-6 to TRBJ2-3, with D tentatively TRBD2 (6 bases). Germline V gene sequence: CDR1 SGHDT, CDR2 YYEEEE. Trimming left V 4 bases short and J 0 bases short, with 21 bases between. The CDR3 loop spans 18 amino acids. CDR3 DNA: TGTGCCAGCAGCCGCTGGACTATCCCCTTTTATAGCACAGATACGCAGTATTTT. Protein: CASSRWTIPFYSTDTQYF. Variable domain in full (rest from reference TRBV5-6 and TRBJ2-3): DAGVTQSPTHLIKTRGQQVTLRCSPKSGHDTVSWYQQALGQGPQFIFQYYEEEERQRGNFPDRFSGHQFPNYSSELNVNALLLGDSALYLCASSRWTIPFYSTDTQYFGPGTRLTVL.

The DNA for the CDR3 is TGTGCCAGCAGCCCCGGACTAGTCCAAGAGACCCAGTACTTC. Translated, it gives CASSPGLVQETQYF. The rearrangement joins TRBV7-2 to TRBJ2-5, with TRBD2 matching 7 bases. Germline V gene sequence: CDR1 SGHTA, CDR2 FQGNSA. The CDR3 covers 14 residues. Trimming removed 5 bases from V and 1 base from J; junction bases left unmatched: 4.

This clone has only a few counts. J is TRBJ2-4 and V is TRBV4-3; possibly TRBD2 for D (6 bases). Germline V gives CDR1 LGHNA, CDR2 YSLEER. The V gene lost 0 bases and the J gene lost 3 bases, with 18 bases spanning the gap. The CDR3 length is 18 residues. In DNA form, the CDR3 reads TGCGCCAGCAGCCAAGATTGGAGGGGAACCACGCACAAAAACATTCAGTACTTC. Translated, it gives CASSQDWRGTTHKNIQYF.

The chain carries TRBV7-6 and TRBJ1-6, with 7 bases that match TRBD1. This CDR3 spans 14 amino acids. The germline V gene has CDR1 SGHVS and CDR2 FNYEAQ. Trimming removed 5 bases from V and 9 bases from J; junction bases left unmatched: 7. The CDR3 spells CASSPGQSSSPLHF. CDR3 coding DNA: TGTGCCAGCAGCCCGGGACAGTCAAGTTCACCCCTCCACTTT.

The V call is TRBV28, the J call TRBJ1-5; a possible D gene is TRBD1 (6 bases). Trimming removed 3 bases from V and 9 bases from J, with 12 bases in between. CDR1 is MDHEN and CDR2 is SYDVKM in the germline V gene. The CDR3 runs 13 residues. The CDR3 coding sequence is TGTGCCAGCAGTTTGGGACACCTTCGGCCCCAGCATTTT. Encoded protein: CASSLGHLRPQHF.

This chain joins TRBV2 and TRBJ1-1; 8 nucleotides line up with TRBD1. CDR3 size: 14 residues. The trim removed 7 bases at V and 5 bases at J, leaving 9 bases unmatched. Germline V gene lookup returns CDR1 SNHLY and CDR2 FYNNEI. The CDR3: CASNVQGAGTEAFF. For the CDR3, the DNA is TGTGCCAGCAACGTCCAGGGGGCAGGGACTGAAGCTTTCTTT.

The CDR3: CASSKDRAQETQYF. The CDR3 coding sequence is TGTGCCAGCAGCAAAGACAGGGCCCAAGAGACCCAGTACTTC. This chain links TRBV5-8 with TRBJ2-5, with TRBD1 matching 7 bases. This CDR3 is 14 amino acids long. Unmatched junction bases numbered 4, after V lost 4 bases and J lost 1 base. Per germline, CDR1 SGHTS and CDR2 YDEGEE.

The CDR3 protein is CASSQDPGQGYSGSTDTQYF. CDR3 in DNA: TGTGCCAGCAGCCAAGACCCGGGACAGGGTTATTCAGGAAGCACAGATACGCAGTATTTT. The chain combines TRBV14 with TRBJ2-3, with 9 positions matching TRBD1. CDR1 and CDR2 from the germline V gene are SGHDN and FVKESK. This CDR3 has 20 amino acids. V gave up 0 bases and J gave up 0 bases; unmatched junction bases: 13.

V gene TRBV7-8 combines with J gene TRBJ2-1; D gene ambiguous. CDR1 and CDR2 (germline): SGHVS, FQNEAQ. V was pared by 0 bases and J by 1 base, with 10 bases between. The CDR3 contains 16 residues. The CDR3 bases are TGTGCCAGCAGCTTAGCGCGGCTAACATCCTACAATGAGCAGTTCTTC. Its translation: CASSLARLTSYNEQFF. The full variable domain, with the rest looked up from reference TRBV7-8 and TRBJ2-1, is GAGVSQSPRYKVAKRGQDVALRCDPISGHVSLFWYQQALGQGPEFLTYFQNEAQLDKSGLPSDRFFAERPEGSVSTLKIQRTQQEDSAVYLCASSLARLTSYNEQFFGPGTRLTVL.

The chain recombines TRBV5-1 with TRBJ2-3, with D possibly being TRBD2 (6 bases). The CDR3 is 13 residues long. Between the trimmed V and J ends, which lost 4 bases and 3 bases, there was a span of 9 bases. Germline V gene data show CDR1 as SGHRS and CDR2 as YFSETQ. The CDR3 reads CASSPGTTDTQYF. The CDR3 bases are TGCGCCAGCAGCCCAGGGACTACAGATACGCAGTATTTT.

This rearrangement joins TRBV6-6 to TRBJ1-5, with D tentatively TRBD1 (6 bases). V lost 6 bases to trimming and J lost 3 bases, with 18 bases between them. The CDR3 consists of 16 residues. Germline V gives CDR1 MNHNY, CDR2 SVGAGI (reference sequence). As DNA, the CDR3 is TGTGCCAGCAGCCTAAAGTCCCGGACAGACAATCAGCCCCAGCATTTT. It codes for CASSLKSRTDNQPQHF.

V is TRBV2 and J is TRBJ2-7, with TRBD1 matching over 8 bases. Germline V CDR1 and CDR2: SNHLY, FYNNEI. The V and J ends lost 9 bases and 3 bases, in that order; junction bases with no gene match: 10. CDR3 length equals 14 residues. CDR3 residues: CASLDPTGGYEQYF. The DNA of the CDR3 is TGTGCCAGTCTGGACCCTACAGGGGGCTACGAGCAGTACTTC.

This chain connects TRBV5-1 to TRBJ2-1; 10 nucleotides align to TRBD1. CDR3 length: 15 amino acids. With 3 bases clipped from V and 4 bases from J, the junction kept 4 bases outside the gene matches. CDR1 SGHRS and CDR2 YFSETQ come from the germline V gene. CDR3 residues: CASSYGQGVYNEQFF. CDR3 sequence (DNA): TGCGCCAGCAGCTACGGACAGGGGGTTTACAATGAGCAGTTCTTC.

The chain recombines TRBV27 with TRBJ1-1, with unresolved D. The CDR3 contains 14 residues. CDR1 is MNHEY and CDR2 is SMNVEV in the germline V gene (reference sequence). Trimming removed 6 bases at V and 8 bases at J, with 19 bases between. CDR3 sequence: CASSPGGIRGEAFF. For the CDR3, the DNA is TGTGCCAGCAGCCCGGGTGGCATCCGTGGGGAAGCTTTCTTT.

The V call is TRBV5-1, the J call TRBJ2-4, with a weak D call TRBD1 (6 bases). V was trimmed by 0 bases and J by 8 bases, leaving 9 bases between them. The CDR3 runs 13 residues. Germline CDR1 is SGHRS and CDR2 is YFSETQ. In DNA, the CDR3 is TGCGCCAGCAGCTTGGGGACAGTGGACATTCAGTACTTC. This encodes CASSLGTVDIQYF. Together with reference TRBV5-1 and TRBJ2-4, the CDR3 gives the full variable domain: KAGVTQTPRYLIKTRGQQVTLSCSPISGHRSVSWYQQTPGQGLQFLFEYFSETQRNKGNFPGRFSGRQFSNSRSEMNVSTLELGDSALYLCASSLGTVDIQYFGAGTRLSVL.

This rearrangement joins TRBV11-2 to TRBJ2-7, with D possibly TRBD1 on 6 matching bases. V was clipped by 3 bases and J by 9 bases, with 21 bases between them. This CDR3 comprises 15 residues. Germline V CDR1 and CDR2: SGHAT, FQNNGV. CDR3 in DNA: TGTGCCAGCAGCTTCAGCCGGGACACCTCTACGGGGCAGTACTTC. This translates into CASSFSRDTSTGQYF. Full variable domain (outside the CDR3, taken from reference TRBV11-2 and TRBJ2-7): EAGVAQSPRYKIIEKRQSVAFWCNPISGHATLYWYQQILGQGPKLLIQFQNNGVVDDSQLPKDRFSAERLKGVDSTLKIQPAKLEDSAVYLCASSFSRDTSTGQYFGPGTRLTVT.

The V gene is TRBV5-1, the J gene TRBJ2-7, with D possibly being TRBD2 (6 bases). This CDR3 has 11 residues. CDR1 SGHRS and CDR2 YFSETQ come from the germline V gene. Trimming removed 4 bases from V and 8 bases from J, with 10 bases in between. The CDR3 loop reads CASSPGGKQYF. The DNA of the CDR3 is TGCGCCAGCAGCCCGGGCGGGAAGCAGTACTTC.

This chain uses TRBV5-6 with TRBJ1-2; 10 bases agree with TRBD1. Germline V gives CDR1 SGHDT, CDR2 YYEEEE. The CDR3 loop spans 14 amino acids. V was pared by 5 bases and J by 2 bases, with 3 bases of the junction left unmatched. CDR3 bases: TGTGCCAGCAGTCCGGGACAGGGGAACTATGGCTACACCTTC. This gives the protein CASSPGQGNYGYTF.

The V gene is TRBV28, the J gene TRBJ1-5; possible D gene TRBD1, 5 bases. The CDR3 length is 16 residues. V was clipped by 4 bases and J by 2 bases, with 15 bases between them. Looked up from germline, CDR1 is MDHEN and CDR2 is SYDVKM. This CDR3 reads CASSSPRGAGNQPQHF. The CDR3 DNA follows: TGTGCCAGCAGTTCCCCCCGTGGGGCTGGCAATCAGCCCCAGCATTTT.

The chain employs TRBV4-3 and TRBJ2-7; 8 nucleotides match TRBD2. The CDR3 is made up of 15 amino acids. V lost 0 bases, J lost 4 bases, and 5 bases stayed unmatched. Looked up from germline, CDR1 is LGHNA and CDR2 is YSLEER. The CDR3 sequence is CASSQDTGGRYEQYF. DNA for the CDR3: TGCGCCAGCAGCCAAGATACGGGAGGGAGATACGAGCAGTACTTC.

The chain has TRBV11-2 and TRBJ2-1; no reliable D call. The length of the CDR3 is 13 residues. Germline V gene data show CDR1 as SGHAT and CDR2 as FQNNGV. Trimming took 2 bases from V and 4 from J, leaving 6 bases between them. In nucleotides, the CDR3 is TGTGCCAGCAGCTTAAACTTATACAATGAGCAGTTCTTC. This encodes CASSLNLYNEQFF.

The V gene is TRBV5-8, the J gene TRBJ2-1, with TRBD2 identical over 11 bases. Germline CDR1 reads SGHTS; CDR2 reads YDEGEE. This CDR3 comprises 18 residues. The ends lost 3 bases at V and 6 bases at J; junction bases unmatched: 14. CDR3: CASSYSGTSGTWTNEQFF. Here the CDR3 DNA reads TGTGCCAGCAGCTACTCCGGGACTAGCGGAACCTGGACCAATGAGCAGTTCTTC. Variable domain in full (rest from reference TRBV5-8 and TRBJ2-1): EAGVTQSPTHLIKTRGQQATLRCSPISGHTSVYWYQQALGLGLQFLLWYDEGEERNRGNFPPRFSGRQFPNYSSELNVNALELEDSALYLCASSYSGTSGTWTNEQFFGPGTRLTVL.

The rearrangement joins TRBV5-1 to TRBJ2-3, with D unclear. The CDR3 is 16 residues long. Germline values: CDR1 SGHRS, CDR2 YFSETQ. V lost 1 base and J lost 0, with 12 bases in between. The CDR3 region is CASSLTTQSSTDTQYF. In DNA form, the CDR3 reads TGCGCCAGCAGCTTGACAACCCAGTCTAGCACAGATACGCAGTATTTT.

This rearrangement joins TRBV7-9 to TRBJ1-3; D is ambiguous. Trimming cost V 4 bases and J 3 bases, with 7 bases left between them. The CDR3 totals 13 residues. Looked up from germline, CDR1 is SEHNR and CDR2 is FQNEAQ (reference sequence). The CDR3 region is CASSSPLGNTIYF. DNA of the CDR3: TGTGCCAGCAGCTCCCCCCTTGGAAACACCATATATTTT.

This clone was seen a few times. V and J are TRBV23-1 and TRBJ1-2; D not resolved. TRBV23-1 falls under the ORF class, with uncertain function. The CDR3 contains 21 residues. V dropped 4 bases and J dropped 0 bases, with 30 bases sitting between them. The CDR3 sequence: CASSPGEVSQTLTLANYGYTF. CDR3 bases: TGCGCCAGCAGTCCAGGCGAAGTATCCCAGACACTTACGTTAGCTAACTATGGCTACACCTTC.

This clone has only one observation. The rearrangement uses TRBV27 and TRBJ2-3; maybe TRBD1 (5 bases). Per the germline V gene, CDR1 is MNHEY and CDR2 is SMNVEV (reference sequence). CDR3 size: 15 residues. V was shortened by 0 bases and J by 5 bases, with 12 bases between the two germline ends. DNA for the CDR3: TGTGCCAGCAGTTTATCGGGGCTAGTTGGAGATACGCAGTATTTT. The encoded protein is CASSLSGLVGDTQYF.

The genes are TRBV5-6 and TRBJ2-1, with a weak D call TRBD1 (5 bases). Germline lookup yields CDR1 SGHDT and CDR2 YYEEEE. The CDR3 extends over 11 amino acids. The V and J ends lost 2 bases and 13 bases respectively, with 10 bases between them. CDR3 nucleotide sequence: TGTGCCAGCAGCTTCCTTGGACATCAGTTCTTC. Its protein is CASSFLGHQFF.